The source of this T cell receptor (beta chain) is a study of blood T cell repertoires in COVID-19. Study at large: Acute and convalescent COVID-19 samples came from the United States, Italy and Spain. The cDNA or gDNA used as material had been derived from T cells, B-cell-depleted T cells, or PBMCs.

The germline V gene encodes CDR1 MNHEY and CDR2 SVGAGI. The J segment lost 3 bases and the V segment lost 2 bases, leaving 4 bases of the junction unmatched. The CDR3 contains 15 residues. Original handling: Amplification of reference gene primers was used by the study to estimate nucleated cell counts. The data were produced by immunoSEQ multiplex PCR, yet TCRdb's version contains in-frame clones alone and is incomplete. V and J calls and clone size come straight from that table; D and trimming were deduced from the DNA. This table has roughly 290,000 clones, about 82% appearing once. J is TRBJ2-7 and V is TRBV6-5; 10 positions match TRBD1. Sequencing input: peripheral blood. The receptor was isolated from a woman in her forties or fifties with active or convalescent COVID-19. The DNA of the CDR3 is TGTGCCAGCAGTTACGGGGGACAGGGGATCTACGAGCAGTACTTC. It is translated as CASSYGGQGIYEQYF.